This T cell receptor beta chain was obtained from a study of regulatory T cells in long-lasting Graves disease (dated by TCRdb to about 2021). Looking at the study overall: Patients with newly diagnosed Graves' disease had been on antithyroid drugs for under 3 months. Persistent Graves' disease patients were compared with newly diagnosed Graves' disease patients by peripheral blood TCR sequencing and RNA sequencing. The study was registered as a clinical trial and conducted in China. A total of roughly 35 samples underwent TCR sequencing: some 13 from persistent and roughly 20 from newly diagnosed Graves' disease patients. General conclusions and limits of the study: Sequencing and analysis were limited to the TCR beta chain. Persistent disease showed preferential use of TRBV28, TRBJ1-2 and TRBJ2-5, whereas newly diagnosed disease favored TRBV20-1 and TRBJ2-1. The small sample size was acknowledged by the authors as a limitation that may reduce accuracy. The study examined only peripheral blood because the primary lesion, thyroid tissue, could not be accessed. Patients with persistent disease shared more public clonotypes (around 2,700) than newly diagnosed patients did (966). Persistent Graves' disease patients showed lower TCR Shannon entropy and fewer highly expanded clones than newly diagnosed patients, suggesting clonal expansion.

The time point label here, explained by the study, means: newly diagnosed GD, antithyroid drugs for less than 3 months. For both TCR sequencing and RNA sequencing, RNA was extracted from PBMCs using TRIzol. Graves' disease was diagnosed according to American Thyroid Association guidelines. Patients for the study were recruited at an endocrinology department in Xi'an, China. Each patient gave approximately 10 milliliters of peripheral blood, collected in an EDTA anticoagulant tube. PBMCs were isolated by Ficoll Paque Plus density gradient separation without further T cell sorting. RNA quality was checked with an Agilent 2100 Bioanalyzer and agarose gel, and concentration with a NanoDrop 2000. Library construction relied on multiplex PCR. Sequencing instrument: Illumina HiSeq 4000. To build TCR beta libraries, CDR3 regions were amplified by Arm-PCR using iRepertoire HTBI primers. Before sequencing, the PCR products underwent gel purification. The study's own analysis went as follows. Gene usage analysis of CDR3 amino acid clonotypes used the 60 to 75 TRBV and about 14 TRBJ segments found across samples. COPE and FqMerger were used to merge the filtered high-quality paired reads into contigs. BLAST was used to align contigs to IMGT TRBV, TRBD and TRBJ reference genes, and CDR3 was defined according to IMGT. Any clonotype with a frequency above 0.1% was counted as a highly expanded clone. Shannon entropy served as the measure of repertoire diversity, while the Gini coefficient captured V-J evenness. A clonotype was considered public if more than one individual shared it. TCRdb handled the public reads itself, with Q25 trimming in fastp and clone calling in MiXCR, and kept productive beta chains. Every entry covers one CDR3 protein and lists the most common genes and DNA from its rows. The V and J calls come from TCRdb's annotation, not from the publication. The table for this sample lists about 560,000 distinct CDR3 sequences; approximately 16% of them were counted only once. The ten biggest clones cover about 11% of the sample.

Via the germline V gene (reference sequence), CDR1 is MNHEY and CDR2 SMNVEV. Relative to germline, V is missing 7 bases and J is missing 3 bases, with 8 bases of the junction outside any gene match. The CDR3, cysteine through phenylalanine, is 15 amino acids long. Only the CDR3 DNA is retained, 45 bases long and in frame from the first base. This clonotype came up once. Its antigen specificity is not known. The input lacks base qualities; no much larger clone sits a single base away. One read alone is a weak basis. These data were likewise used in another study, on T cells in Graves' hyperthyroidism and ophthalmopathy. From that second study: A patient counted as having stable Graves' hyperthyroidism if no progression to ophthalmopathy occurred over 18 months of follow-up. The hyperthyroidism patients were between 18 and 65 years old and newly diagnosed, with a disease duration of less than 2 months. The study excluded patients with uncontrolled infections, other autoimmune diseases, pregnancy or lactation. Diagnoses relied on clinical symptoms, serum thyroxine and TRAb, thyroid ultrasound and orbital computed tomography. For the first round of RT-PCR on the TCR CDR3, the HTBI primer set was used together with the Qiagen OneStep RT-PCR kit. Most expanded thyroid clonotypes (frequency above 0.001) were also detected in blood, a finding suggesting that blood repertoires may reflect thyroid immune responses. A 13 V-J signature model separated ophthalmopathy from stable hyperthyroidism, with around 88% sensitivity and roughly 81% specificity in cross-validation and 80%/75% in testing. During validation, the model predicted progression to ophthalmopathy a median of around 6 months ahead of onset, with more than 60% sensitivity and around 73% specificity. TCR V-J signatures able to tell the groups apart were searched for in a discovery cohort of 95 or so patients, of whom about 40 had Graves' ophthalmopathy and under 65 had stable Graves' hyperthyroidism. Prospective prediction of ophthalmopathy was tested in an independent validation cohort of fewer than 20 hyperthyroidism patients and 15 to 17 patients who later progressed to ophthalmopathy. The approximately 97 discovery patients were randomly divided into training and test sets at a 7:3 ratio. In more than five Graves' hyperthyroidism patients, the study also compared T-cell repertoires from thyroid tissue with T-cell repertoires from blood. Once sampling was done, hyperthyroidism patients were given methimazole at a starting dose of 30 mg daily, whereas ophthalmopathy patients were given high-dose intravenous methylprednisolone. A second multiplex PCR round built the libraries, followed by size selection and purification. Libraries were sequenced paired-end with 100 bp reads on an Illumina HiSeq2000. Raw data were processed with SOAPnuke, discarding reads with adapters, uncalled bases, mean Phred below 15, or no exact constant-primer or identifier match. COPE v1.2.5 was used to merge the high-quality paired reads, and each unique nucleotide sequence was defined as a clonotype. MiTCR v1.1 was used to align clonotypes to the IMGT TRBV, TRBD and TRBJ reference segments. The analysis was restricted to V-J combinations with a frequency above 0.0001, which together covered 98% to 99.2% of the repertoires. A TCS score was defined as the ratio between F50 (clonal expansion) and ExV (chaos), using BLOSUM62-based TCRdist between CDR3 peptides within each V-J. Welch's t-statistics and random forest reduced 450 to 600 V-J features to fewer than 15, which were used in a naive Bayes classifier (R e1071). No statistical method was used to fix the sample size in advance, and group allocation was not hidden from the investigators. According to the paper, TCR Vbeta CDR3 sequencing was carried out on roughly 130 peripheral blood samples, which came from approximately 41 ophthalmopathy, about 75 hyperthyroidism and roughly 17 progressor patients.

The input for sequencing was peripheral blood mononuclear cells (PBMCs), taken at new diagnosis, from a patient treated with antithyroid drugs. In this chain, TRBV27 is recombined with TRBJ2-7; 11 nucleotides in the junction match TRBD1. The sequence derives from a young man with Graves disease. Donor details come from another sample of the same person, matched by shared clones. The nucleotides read TGTGCCAGCATTCCTTCCGGGACAGGGGGCTACGAGCAGTACTTC. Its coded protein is CASIPSGTGGYEQYF.